These T cell receptor beta chains were read from a single sample in a study of T-cell memory formation after mild COVID-19. MiXCR was run by TCRdb on the 5' RACE reads, yielding one entry per CDR3 protein. The sample comprises 250,000 to 300,000 distinct CDR3 sequences, 15% to 20% of which are singletons, and about a fifth rests with the top ten. Input material: PBMCs or a T cell subset sorted from them (not recorded which). These receptors originate from a young man who had mild COVID-19 (a few samples of this study predate the infection). Cell type and time point are not known. Both conserved end residues are part of each CDR3. The D gene is left open where the match is weak. The size of a clone is reported for some rows only, either as once, few or many, or as a class for expanded clones.

abundance,d_gene,v_gene,j_gene,CDR3nt,CDR3aa
NA,NA,TRBV19,TRBJ1-5,TGTGCCACCGGGTGGTATAGCAATCAGCCCCAGCATTTT,CATGWYSNQPQHF
few,TRBD1,TRBV29-1,TRBJ1-2,TGCAGCGTTGGACAGACAGGGGCTGGCTACACCTTC,CSVGQTGAGYTF
few,NA,TRBV12-3/TRBV12-4,TRBJ2-3,TGTGCCAGCAGTCCCTCCCGGGCGCAGTATTTT,CASSPSRAQYF
few,TRBD1,TRBV5-1,TRBJ1-5,TGCGCCAGCAGCCCAACAGGGGGAAGCAATCAGCCCCAGCATTTT,CASSPTGGSNQPQHF
few,TRBD1,TRBV7-6,TRBJ1-3,TGTGCCAGCAGCTCCCGGACAGGGAGTGGAAACACCATATATTTT,CASSSRTGSGNTIYF
NA,NA,TRBV7-9,TRBJ2-3,TGTGCCAGCGGATCTCCGGGACGCCCAGATACGCAGTATTTT,CASGSPGRPDTQYF
few,NA,TRBV7-8,TRBJ1-5,TGTGCCAGCAGCTTAGGACCCGGTCAGGGTCAGCCCCAGCATTTT,CASSLGPGQGQPQHF
few,NA,TRBV12-3/TRBV12-4,TRBJ2-2,TGTGCCAGCAACTCGGACAGAGGGGAGCTGTTTTTT,CASNSDRGELFF
NA,NA,TRBV24-1,TRBJ2-3,TGTGCCACCAGTGCAGGGAGCCAGGGGCCATCCACAGATACGCAGTATTTT,CATSAGSQGPSTDTQYF
NA,NA,TRBV10-3,TRBJ1-1,TGTGCCATCAGTGAGTCTCGGGGGTTAGGAACTGAAGCTTTCTTT,CAISESRGLGTEAFF
NA,NA,TRBV3-1,TRBJ2-3,TGTGCCAGCAGCCCGGGACCCACCACAGATACGCAGTATTTT,CASSPGPTTDTQYF
many,TRBD1,TRBV6-2/TRBV6-3,TRBJ2-7,TGTGCCAGCAGTCAGGGACAGAGCTCCTACGAGCAGTACTTC,CASSQGQSSYEQYF
NA,NA,TRBV7-2,TRBJ2-5,TGTGCCAGCAGCTTAATTAGCGTAGAGACCCAGTACTTC,CASSLISVETQYF
NA,NA,TRBV27,TRBJ2-1,TGTGAAACGGGGTCCTACAATGAGCAGTTCTTC,CETGSYNEQFF
few,NA,TRBV18,TRBJ1-2,TGTGCCAGCTCACCCGACCTAGCGGGTGGCTACACCTTC,CASSPDLAGGYTF
few,NA,TRBV7-2,TRBJ1-5,TGTGCCAGCAGCTCCAGGGGATGGAATCAGCCCCAGCATTTT,CASSSRGWNQPQHF
NA,NA,TRBV5-6,TRBJ1-5,TGTGCCAGCAGCCGGGTTGACGGCCAGGCGGCCCAGCATTTT,CASSRVDGQAAQHF
few,NA,TRBV12-3/TRBV12-4,TRBJ1-4,TGTGCCAGCAGCCCGGGGACCGAAAAACTGTTTTTT,CASSPGTEKLFF
NA,NA,TRBV20-1,TRBJ2-2,TGCAGTGGCCAGGGGTTTGAGACCGGGGAGCTGTTTTTT,CSGQGFETGELFF
many,NA,TRBV20-1,TRBJ2-1,TGCGGAACTAGCAGTTACAATGAGCAGTTCTTC,CGTSSYNEQFF
few,TRBD1,TRBV6-5,TRBJ2-7,TGTGCCAGCAGTATGTCAGGGGGCGTTACCTACGAGCAGTACTTC,CASSMSGGVTYEQYF
few,NA,TRBV6-2/TRBV6-3,TRBJ1-2,TGTGCCAGCAGTTACCCGGACGAGCCCGTCTTC,CASSYPDEPVF
NA,NA,TRBV19,TRBJ2-2,TGTGCCAGCCATACGGGAGCTCTAAACACCGGGGAGCTGTTTTTT,CASHTGALNTGELFF
few,NA,TRBV7-2,TRBJ2-3,TGTGCCAGCAGTGGACGTCGCACAGATACGCAGTATTTT,CASSGRRTDTQYF
NA,TRBD1,TRBV7-3,TRBJ2-2,TGTGCCAGCAGCCGGACAGGGGGCTCTGTCGGGGAGCTGTTTTTT,CASSRTGGSVGELFF
NA,NA,TRBV7-9,TRBJ1-2,TGTGCCAGCAGCTCCTCGGTAGGCTATGGCTACACCTTC,CASSSSVGYGYTF
NA,TRBD1,TRBV6-1,TRBJ2-5,TGTGCCAGCAGGGAAAGGGACAGGGTAAAAGAGACCCAGTACTTC,CASRERDRVKETQYF
many,NA,TRBV5-1,TRBJ2-2,TGCGCCAGCAGCTTGGCCGACGGATTCGCGAACACCGGGGAGCTGTTTTTT,CASSLADGFANTGELFF
many,NA,TRBV20-1,TRBJ2-1,TGCAGTGCTGACTCCGGGACCACATACAATGAGCAGTTCTTC,CSADSGTTYNEQFF
few,NA,TRBV10-2,TRBJ1-1,TGCGCCAGTAGGGGAGGGGGTGAAGCTTTCTTT,CASRGGGEAFF
NA,NA,TRBV28,TRBJ1-1,TGTGCCAGCAGTTTTAGGTTAGGCACTGAAGCTTTCTTT,CASSFRLGTEAFF
NA,NA,TRBV3-1,TRBJ1-4,TGTGCCAGCAGCCAAAAGGGACGCGCCATCGCGCATGAAAAACTGTTTTTT,CASSQKGRAIAHEKLFF
NA,TRBD2,TRBV5-5,TRBJ2-1,TGTGCCAGCAGCCAAGGCGCGGGGGGAATTTACAATGAGCAGTTCTTC,CASSQGAGGIYNEQFF
NA,NA,TRBV18,TRBJ2-3,TGTGCCAGCTCACCCCAAGGAGCAGTTGTAGATACGCAGTATTTT,CASSPQGAVVDTQYF
NA,NA,TRBV2,TRBJ2-5,TGTGCCAGCATTGCGGGGAAAGAGACCCAGTACTTC,CASIAGKETQYF